This is a list of T cell receptor beta chains from one sample in a study of shared clonotypes between healthy human individuals. Assay: immunoSEQ multiplex PCR; the TCRdb copy retains only in-frame clones and omits some. This table holds approximately 2.5 million clones, roughly 93% found once. Sequencing was carried out using naive CD4+ T cells from PBMCs. The receptor source for this set is a man younger than 35 in good health. Some clones in this sample may be carry-over from other donors' samples. CDR3s leave out the opening cysteine and the closing phenylalanine or tryptophan.

CDR3: ASSAGQLQQY; V: TRBV5-1; J: TRBJ2-7
CDR3: ASSSPWGLAGRGANVLT; V: TRBV7-9; J: TRBJ2-6
CDR3: ASSQDNTGQSGEKLF; V: TRBV4-1; J: TRBJ1-4
CDR3: ASSISATSGPYNEQF; V: TRBV19; J: TRBJ2-1
CDR3: ASRGAGLNEQF; V: TRBV21-1; J: TRBJ2-1
CDR3: ASRPTNYGYT; V: TRBV6-6; J: TRBJ1-2
CDR3: ASSDPRVADILQETQY; V: TRBV7-6; J: TRBJ2-5
CDR3: ASIPGRAPYEQY; V: TRBV28; J: TRBJ2-7
CDR3: ASSTPNQPQH; V: TRBV28; J: TRBJ1-5
CDR3: ASSFGDSLKGYT; V: TRBV5-1; J: TRBJ1-2
CDR3: ASSPRGSATYEQY; V: TRBV4-2; J: TRBJ2-7
CDR3: ASSPGGGQETQY; V: TRBV7-2; J: TRBJ2-5
CDR3: ASGTSGIDEQF; V: TRBV25-1; J: TRBJ2-1
CDR3: ASSLVLTVPSNEKLF; V: TRBV5-8; J: TRBJ1-4
CDR3: ASSPPSLRGDEQY; V: TRBV18; J: TRBJ2-7
CDR3: AWSVLRVGEAF; V: TRBV30; J: TRBJ1-1